Listed here are 29 T cell receptor beta chains from one sample, sequenced in a study of blood T cell repertoires in COVID-19 (dated by TCRdb to the early 2020s). The library was obtained by the immunoSEQ multiplex PCR assay. Held by TCRdb, this immuneACCESS table contains in-frame sequences only and omits some clones. Under half of the omission traces to an unresolved V gene where checked; the cause of the rest is unknown. Within this sample are approximately 270,000 clones, with more than 70% of them counted one time only. Roughly 6.7% of the sample is in the top ten clones. Specimen: peripheral blood. The receptors shown here come from a woman younger than 45 with COVID-19, enrolled during active disease.

The chain combines TRBV15 with TRBJ2-3, with 10 bases lining up with TRBD2. CDR1 and CDR2 from the germline V gene are LNHNV and YYDKDF (reference sequence). The CDR3 sequence is 16 residues long. Trimming at V came to 5 bases and at J to 0 bases, leaving 5 bases not matched to a gene. CDR3 sequence (DNA): TGTGCCACCAGCGGAAGAGCGGGGGGGAGCACAGATACGCAGTATTTT. This sequence encodes CATSGRAGGSTDTQYF.

J is TRBJ1-6 and V is TRBV28; D remains ambiguous. Trimming took 8 bases from V and 7 from J, leaving 21 bases between them. This CDR3 has 16 residues. CDR1 and CDR2 from the germline V gene are MDHEN and SYDVKM. The chain's CDR3 is CASLLRRVTPNSPLHF. As DNA, the CDR3 is TGTGCCAGCTTATTGAGGCGGGTTACGCCAAATTCACCCCTCCACTTT.

The rearrangement links TRBV10-2 to TRBJ2-7; TRBD1 aligns across 8 bases. Germline CDR1 and CDR2: WSHSY and SAAADI. CDR3 size: 14 residues. V lost 5 bases and J lost 4; bases outside the gene matches: 7. The CDR3 region is CASSPGQGGYEQYV. CDR3 DNA: TGCGCCAGCAGTCCTGGACAGGGTGGGTACGAGCAGTACGTC.

This sequence joins TRBV6-2 or TRBV6-3 and TRBJ1-2, with a weak D call TRBD1 (6 bases). The CDR3 length is 17 residues. Germline V gene lookup returns CDR1 MNHEY and CDR2 SVGEGT. Trimming took off 4 bases at V and 1 base at J, with 19 bases between the two ends. The CDR3 region is CASSSYLAGEGNYGYTF. CDR3 in DNA: TGTGCCAGCAGTTCTTACCTGGCAGGGGAAGGTAACTATGGCTACACCTTC.

The V gene is TRBV28, the J gene TRBJ1-1; no reliable D call. The CDR3 covers 14 residues. Between the trimmed V and J ends, which lost 7 bases and 5 bases, there was a span of 17 bases. Germline V gene lookup returns CDR1 MDHEN and CDR2 SYDVKM. CDR3 sequence reads: CASNPGERRTEAFF. The CDR3 nucleotides are TGTGCCAGCAACCCCGGGGAAAGAAGAACTGAAGCTTTCTTT.

The V and J genes are TRBV6-6 and TRBJ1-3, with 8 bases matching TRBD1. V was clipped by 0 bases and J by 2 bases; unmatched bases: 0. Germline V gene lookup returns CDR1 MNHNY and CDR2 SVGAGI (reference sequence). This CDR3 comprises 15 residues. In DNA form, the CDR3 reads TGTGCCAGCAGTTACTCGACAGGGGCTGGAAACACCATATATTTT. Amino acid sequence: CASSYSTGAGNTIYF.

This clone was observed a handful of times. This chain links TRBV5-1 with TRBJ1-5; D possibly corresponds to TRBD1 (5 bases). The germline V gene has CDR1 SGHRS and CDR2 YFSETQ. This CDR3 is built from 13 residues. V was pared by 4 bases and J by 5 bases, with 10 bases between. The CDR3 region has the DNA TGCGCCAGCAGCCCTGAGACAGATCAGCCCCAGCATTTT. This sequence encodes CASSPETDQPQHF.

This clone came up many times. The germline gene is not matched at one end of the junction; a read error may be the cause. The rearrangement links TRBV7-7 to TRBJ2-5; 15 bases map to TRBD2. The CDR3 has 17 residues. Germline V lookup: CDR1 SSHAT, CDR2 FNYEAQ (reference sequence). The CDR3 coding sequence is TGTGCTAGCAGCCTTCGGACTAGCGGGAGGGCCCCAGAGACCCAGTACTTC. Encoded protein: CASSLRTSGRAPETQYF. Variable domain in full (rest from reference TRBV7-7 and TRBJ2-5): GAGVSQSPRYKVTKRGQDVTLRCDPISSHATLYWYQQALGQGPEFLTYFNYEAQPDKSGLPSDRFSAERPEGSISTLTIQRTEQRDSAMYRCASSLRTSGRAPETQYFGPGTRLLVL.

The chain employs TRBV5-8 and TRBJ1-6; maybe TRBD1 (6 bases). Per the germline V gene, CDR1 is SGHTS and CDR2 is YDEGEE. This CDR3 is 14 amino acids long. V lost 0 bases and J lost 10, with 11 bases in between. The CDR3 DNA follows: TGTGCCAGCAGCTTGGGACAGGACGAATCACCCCTCCACTTT. Translated: CASSLGQDESPLHF.

Note on this clone: The identical CDR3 is also encoded by other nucleotide sequences in the sample. The chain has TRBV4-1 and TRBJ1-5, with TRBD1 matching over 11 bases. CDR1 is MGHRA, CDR2 YSYEKL, per germline. CDR3 length: 16 residues. The V and J ends lost 0 bases and 5 bases, in that order; junction bases with no gene match: 3. CDR3 in DNA: TGCGCCAGCAGCCAAGATGGGGGACAGGGGGATCAGCCCCAGCATTTT. Protein: CASSQDGGQGDQPQHF.

Regarding this clone: Other nucleotide sequences in the sample specify the same CDR3. The chain links TRBV5-1 to TRBJ1-1; D gene unclear. CDR3 size: 13 residues. V lost 0 bases and J 1 base, leaving 4 bases between the germline ends. Per germline, CDR1 SGHRS and CDR2 YFSETQ. CDR3 protein: CASSLDRNTEAFF. The CDR3 DNA is TGCGCCAGCAGCTTGGATCGGAACACTGAAGCTTTCTTT.

This rearrangement joins TRBV12-3 or TRBV12-4 to TRBJ1-2; D gene unclear. V lost 9 bases to trimming and J lost 0 bases, with 11 bases between them. The CDR3 is 13 amino acids. The CDR3 DNA is TGTGCCAGGCAAGCCTACCCTAACTATGGCTACACCTTC. This translates into CARQAYPNYGYTF.

The chain employs TRBV5-4 and TRBJ2-1; TRBD2 aligns across 10 bases. This CDR3 has 16 amino acids. The germline V gene encodes CDR1 SGHNT and CDR2 YYREEE (reference sequence). The junction had 10 bases not matched to a gene; V was cut back by 4 bases and J by 6 bases. CDR3 residues: CASSGPEAGGFNEQFF. The CDR3 nucleotides are TGTGCCAGCAGCGGACCTGAAGCGGGAGGGTTCAATGAGCAGTTCTTC.

This clone was detected many times. V is TRBV4-2 and J is TRBJ2-5; 11 bases are shared with TRBD2. The CDR3 covers 18 residues. J was trimmed by 5 bases and V by 0 bases; bases with no gene match: 11. Germline V gives CDR1 LGHNA, CDR2 YNFKEQ. CDR3 protein: CASSQDPLAGGPRETQYF. The CDR3 DNA reads as TGTGCCAGCAGCCAAGATCCGCTAGCGGGGGGCCCTCGGGAGACCCAGTACTTC.

This chain uses TRBV3-1 (or the pseudogene TRBV3-2) with TRBJ2-3; 8 bases are a match to TRBD2. The CDR3 loop spans 17 amino acids. Looked up from germline, CDR1 is LGHDT and CDR2 is YNNKEL (reference sequence). The V segment lost 0 bases and the J segment 3 bases; nucleotides outside the gene matches: 8. CDR3: CASSQDRILAGTDTQYF. As DNA, the CDR3 is TGTGCCAGCAGCCAAGATCGCATCCTAGCGGGTACAGATACGCAGTATTTT.

The V call is TRBV20-1, the J call TRBJ2-7; a weak D match, TRBD1 (5 bases). The V gene lost 6 bases and the J gene lost 2 bases, with 20 bases spanning the gap. The CDR3 covers 15 residues. The germline gives CDR1 DFQATT, CDR2 SNEGSKA (reference sequence). This CDR3 is CSASTELGHTYEQYF. As DNA, the CDR3 is TGCAGTGCGAGTACGGAATTGGGGCATACCTACGAGCAGTACTTC.

The rearrangement uses TRBV3-1 (or the pseudogene TRBV3-2) and TRBJ2-1; weak D call: TRBD2 (6 bases). Trimming shortened V by 1 base and J by 0 bases, and 16 bases separated the two germline ends. The length of the CDR3 is 18 residues. The germline V gene encodes CDR1 LGHDT and CDR2 YNNKEL (reference sequence). Here the CDR3 DNA reads TGTGCCAGCAGCCAAGTCGTGCGGCGGGATTACTCCTACAATGAGCAGTTCTTC. Protein sequence: CASSQVVRRDYSYNEQFF.

This chain connects TRBV10-3 to TRBJ2-7; D might be TRBD1 (5 bases). CDR1 and CDR2 (germline): ENHRY, SYGVKD. Deletions cut 0 bases from V and 3 bases from J, with 9 bases between. The CDR3 is made up of 14 amino acids. CDR3 DNA: TGTGCCATCAGTGAGTCAGAACAGGACTACGAGCAGTACTTC. This translates into CAISESEQDYEQYF.

J is TRBJ2-1 and V is TRBV19; TRBD2 aligns across 7 bases. Per germline, CDR1 LNHDA and CDR2 SQIVND (reference sequence). V lost 8 bases and J lost 4; bases outside the gene matches: 5. The CDR3 runs to 13 residues. CDR3 sequence reads: CASLERGYNEQFF. CDR3 sequence (DNA): TGTGCCAGTCTGGAGCGGGGATACAATGAGCAGTTCTTC.

The rearrangement uses TRBV10-3 and TRBJ2-1, with TRBD2 identical over 8 bases. The germline V gene encodes CDR1 ENHRY and CDR2 SYGVKD. J gave up 1 base and V 6 bases, and 8 bases lay outside the gene matches. The CDR3 has 16 residues. The CDR3 DNA follows: TGTGCCATCAGCTCGGGGGGGGCCGGGTCCTACAATGAGCAGTTCTTC. Protein product: CAISSGGAGSYNEQFF.

A few counts support this clone. The chain carries TRBV6-6 and TRBJ2-1; 14 positions agree with TRBD2. Germline V gives CDR1 MNHNY, CDR2 SVGAGI (reference sequence). This CDR3 is 16 amino acids long. Trimming took 5 bases from V and 6 from J; bases not matched to a gene: 6. Here the CDR3 reads CASSPGGLAGVNEQFF. CDR3 nucleotide sequence: TGTGCCAGCAGTCCCGGGGGACTAGCGGGAGTCAATGAGCAGTTCTTC.

The chain joins TRBV11-2 to TRBJ1-1; D not resolved. Per the germline V gene, CDR1 is SGHAT and CDR2 is FQNNGV. Trimming removed 5 bases at V and 8 bases at J, with 9 bases between. This CDR3 has 11 residues. CDR3 DNA: TGTGCCAGCAGCGCTACTCCCGAAGCTTTCTTT. This codes for CASSATPEAFF.

The genes are TRBV5-3 and TRBJ2-2, with TRBD2 matching 8 bases. TRBV5-3 is treated as an ORF (open reading frame) with a function not yet certain. This CDR3 region has 15 residues. The V and J ends lost 5 bases and 6 bases, in that order; junction bases with no gene match: 9. The CDR3 nucleotides are TGTGCCAGAAGGCCCGGGACTAGGCGTGCCGGGGAGCTGTTTTTT. Translating gives CARRPGTRRAGELFF.

The gene calls are TRBV11-2 and TRBJ2-2; a possible D gene is TRBD2 (6 bases). The CDR3 contains 13 residues. The ends were cut back, 5 bases at V and 4 bases at J, with 8 bases in the middle. CDR1 and CDR2 (germline): SGHAT, FQNNGV. The CDR3, as DNA: TGTGCCAGCAGCATCGGGAGCACCGGGGAGCTGTTTTTT. Its protein product is CASSIGSTGELFF.

CDR3 amino acids: CASSLPAGGQETQYF. DNA of the CDR3: TGTGCCAGCAGTCTCCCAGCGGGGGGGCAAGAGACCCAGTACTTC. This chain joins TRBV6-2 or TRBV6-3 and TRBJ2-5; 10 bases align to TRBD2. CDR3 length: 15 amino acids. Germline CDR1 MNHEY, CDR2 SVGEGT. V was clipped by 5 bases and J by 2 bases; unmatched bases: 5.

The chain has TRBV5-8 and TRBJ2-7; 8 positions match TRBD1. The junction had 10 bases not matched to a gene; V was cut back by 2 bases and J by 0 bases. CDR1 and CDR2 from the germline V gene are SGHTS and YDEGEE. CDR3 length: 17 amino acids. CDR3 sequence: CASSFATGGGFSYEQYF. CDR3 bases: TGTGCCAGCAGCTTCGCTACAGGGGGAGGCTTCTCCTACGAGCAGTACTTC.

Here the CDR3 reads CASSQGPAGVDEKLFF. CDR3 nucleotide sequence: TGCGCCAGCAGCCAAGGCCCTGCAGGGGTGGACGAAAAACTGTTTTTT. The rearrangement joins TRBV4-3 to TRBJ1-4, with a possible D match to TRBD1 (6 bases). V dropped 1 base and J dropped 8 bases, with 17 bases sitting between them. Per the germline V gene, CDR1 is LGHNA and CDR2 is YSLEER. The length of the CDR3 is 16 residues.

V gene TRBV7-9 combines with J gene TRBJ1-1, with 9 bases matching TRBD1. V lost 4 bases, J lost 8 bases, and 2 bases stayed unmatched. CDR1 and CDR2 (germline): SEHNR, FQNEAQ (reference sequence). The CDR3 runs 12 residues. CDR3 loop: CASSSDRGEAFF. As DNA, the CDR3 is TGTGCCAGCAGCTCGGACAGGGGAGAAGCTTTCTTT.

The chain combines TRBV6-6 with TRBJ1-5; D unresolved. The germline V gene encodes CDR1 MNHNY and CDR2 SVGAGI (reference sequence). This CDR3 has 14 residues. Trimming removed 6 bases at V and 11 bases at J, with 20 bases between. The DNA of the CDR3 is TGTGCCAGCAGCCCAGACGTCGGGTACTGGTCCCAGCATTTT. Translated, it gives CASSPDVGYWSQHF.